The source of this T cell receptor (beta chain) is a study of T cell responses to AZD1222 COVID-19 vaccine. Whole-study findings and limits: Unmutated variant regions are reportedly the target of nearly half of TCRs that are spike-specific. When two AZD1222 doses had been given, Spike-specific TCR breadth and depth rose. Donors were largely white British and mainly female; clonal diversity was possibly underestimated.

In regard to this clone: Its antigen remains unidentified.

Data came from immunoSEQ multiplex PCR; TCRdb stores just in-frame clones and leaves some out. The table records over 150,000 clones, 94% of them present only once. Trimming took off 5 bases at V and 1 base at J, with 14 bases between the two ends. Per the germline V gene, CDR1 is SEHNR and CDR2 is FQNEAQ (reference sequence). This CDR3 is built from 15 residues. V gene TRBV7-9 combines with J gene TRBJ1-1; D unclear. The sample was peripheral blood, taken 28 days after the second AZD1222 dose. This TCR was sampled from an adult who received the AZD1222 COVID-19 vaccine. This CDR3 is CASSLTGPGNTEAFF. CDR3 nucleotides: TGTGCCAGCAGCCTTACGGGCCCGGGGAACACTGAAGCTTTCTTT.